Listed below are T cell receptor beta chains from one sample, sequenced in a study of CD8+ T cells in alopecia areata. Here immunoSEQ multiplex PCR was the method, and the copy in TCRdb shows in-frame clones only, minus some. Among about 150,000 clones listed, roughly 50% were seen once. The material sequenced was CD4+ T cells sorted from blood. The source is a human donor with alopecia areata. Both conserved end residues are part of each CDR3. The D gene is left open where the match is weak. Clone size is stated in some rows and not others, as once, few, many or a class when expanded.

D	V	J	size	DNA	CDR3
.	TRBV2	TRBJ1-1	.	TGTGCCAGCAGTGAAGAGACAGCCAGAACCTCCACTGAAGCTTTCTTT	CASSEETARTSTEAFF
TRBD2	TRBV2	TRBJ2-3	.	TGTGCCAGCAGTGGCGGGACTAGCGGGATCCATCACTCGCCAGATACGCAGTATTTT	CASSGGTSGIHHSPDTQYF
.	TRBV29-1	TRBJ1-5	.	TGCAGCGTAGGGACTTCTAGCAATCAGCCCCAGCATTTT	CSVGTSSNQPQHF
TRBD1	TRBV29-1	TRBJ2-3	.	TGCAGCGGGGACAGGGGGACAGATACGCAATATTTT	CSGDRGTDTQYF
.	TRBV19	TRBJ1-1	.	TGTGCCAGTAGGCGGGATCGCACAGGGAGTACTGAAGCTTTCTTT	CASRRDRTGSTEAFF
TRBD2	TRBV29-1	TRBJ2-7	few	TGCAGCGCAAGTCGGCTAGCGGGGGAGGGAGAGCAGTACTTC	CSASRLAGEGEQYF
.	TRBV2	TRBJ2-1	few	TGTGCCAGCAGTAACTACAATGAGCAGTTCTTC	CASSNYNEQFF
.	TRBV6-5	TRBJ1-3	few	TGTGCCAGCAGTTACTCCTCGTCACGAACTGGAAACACCATATATTTT	CASSYSSSRTGNTIYF
TRBD1	TRBV29-1	TRBJ2-1	few	TGCAGCGTGGGACAGAGCTCCTACAATGAGCAGTTCTTC	CSVGQSSYNEQFF
.	TRBV29-1	TRBJ1-1	.	TGCAGCGTTGATGCCCGGGCGCCGCCCGCTTATTTTGAAGCTTTCTTT	CSVDARAPPAYFEAFF
.	TRBV7-8	TRBJ2-1	few	TGTGCCAGCAGCCCCACCCTTCTGCAGAGCTCCTACAATGAGCAGTTCTTC	CASSPTLLQSSYNEQFF
.	TRBV29-1	TRBJ1-1	few	TGCAGCGTTGATGCCGAGGGGGGTACTGAAGCTTTCTTT	CSVDAEGGTEAFF
.	TRBV28	TRBJ1-3	few	TGTGCCAGCGCTGGCGGGGGCGATGGAAACACCATATATTTT	CASAGGGDGNTIYF